A selection of T cell receptor beta chains follows, all from one sample in a study of beta chain features in type 1 diabetes. Sequenced by immunoSEQ multiplex PCR; TCRdb stores in-frame clones only, minus some. This table holds 360,000 or so clones, roughly 21% found once. Input material: naive CD4+ T cells from blood. The receptors were gathered from a young woman in good health. The CDR3 runs from the conserved cysteine through the conserved F or W. Each record gives: D gene, clone size, V gene, J gene, CDR3 protein, CDR3 DNA. A D gene is named only where the DNA matches it firmly. Clone size is shown for a subset of rows, as once, few, many or a class of expanded clone.

TRBD1	-	TRBV7-9	TRBJ1-3	CASSSPDRSPRIYF	TGTGCCAGCAGCTCCCCGGACAGGTCCCCACGCATATATTTT
-	-	TRBV7-9	TRBJ1-1	CASSRITGLTEAFF	TGTGCCAGCAGCAGAATTACAGGGCTCACTGAAGCTTTCTTT
-	-	TRBV23-1	TRBJ1-2	CASSQSLGRVRGYTF	TGCGCCAGCAGTCAATCTTTGGGCAGGGTCAGAGGCTACACCTTC
TRBD1	-	TRBV5-6	TRBJ2-3	CASSHRGSSDTQYF	TGTGCCAGCAGCCACAGGGGGTCATCAGATACGCAGTATTTT
-	few	TRBV30	TRBJ1-5	CAWSVGTRQPQHF	TGTGCCTGGAGTGTTGGCACCCGACAGCCCCAGCATTTT
-	few	TRBV25-1	TRBJ2-5	CASSEIQASQETQYF	TGTGCCAGCAGTGAAATACAGGCCTCTCAAGAGACCCAGTACTTC
-	-	TRBV11-2	TRBJ2-5	CASSLGSPPETQYF	TGTGCCAGCAGCTTAGGGAGCCCCCCAGAGACCCAGTACTTC
-	few	TRBV7-2	TRBJ1-5	CASSLGHSNQPQHF	TGTGCCAGCAGCTTGGGACATAGCAATCAGCCCCAGCATTTT
TRBD2	-	TRBV30	TRBJ2-1	CAWSITSGRWDEQFF	TGTGCCTGGAGCATCACTAGCGGGAGATGGGATGAGCAGTTCTTC
-	-	TRBV7-9	TRBJ2-2	CASSLGYSNTGELFF	TGTGCCAGCAGCTTAGGCTACTCGAACACCGGGGAGCTGTTTTTT
-	few	TRBV18	TRBJ1-2	CASSPPSLGHYGYTF	TGTGCCAGCTCACCACCGAGTCTGGGGCACTATGGCTACACCTTC
TRBD2	-	TRBV13	TRBJ2-3	CASTLLAGADTQYF	TGTGCCAGCACTCTTTTAGCGGGAGCTGATACGCAGTATTTT
-	-	TRBV29-1	TRBJ1-1	CSVTLTGITEAFF	TGCAGCGTCACACTTACAGGGATTACTGAAGCTTTCTTT
-	-	TRBV6-5	TRBJ2-2	CASSSLTGELFF	TGTGCCAGCAGCTCCCTCACCGGGGAGCTGTTTTTT
-	-	TRBV4-1	TRBJ1-2	CASSQASFYGYTF	TGCGCCAGCAGCCAAGCTAGCTTCTATGGCTACACCTTC